This TCR beta chain was obtained from a study of response to subunit inactivated influenza vaccine listed by TCRdb under 2018. For the wider study: Deep quantitative profiling of the T cell receptor repertoire was used in the study to follow responses to a trivalent subunit inactivated influenza vaccine. What the authors observed across the whole study: According to the authors, only a limited number of new T cells may be recruited by each seasonal influenza vaccination.

The CDR3 contains 14 residues, cysteine and phenylalanine counted. Just the 42-base CDR3 DNA is kept, in frame starting at base 1. V ends up 5 bases short and J 8 bases short, with an unmatched junction base count of 15. CDR1 and CDR2 were assigned from the germline V gene as SQVTM and ANQGSEA. Receptors were amplified or captured by RT-PCR. Sequencer: Illumina HiSeq 2500. In TCRdb, the public reads were trimmed at Q25 with fastp and aligned with MiXCR, with productive beta chains retained. All rows with the same CDR3 protein become a single entry with the most common DNA and genes. The sample profile shows some 500,000 distinct CDR3 sequences; 10% to 15% of them were found once. The leading ten clones occupy under 15% of the sample. This clonotype has just a few counts. The antigen it recognizes is unknown. No much larger clone is present one base from it, and per-base qualities are unavailable. The time point tag for this specimen amounts to: 45 days after influenza vaccine administration.

The chain uses TRBV29-1 and TRBJ2-7; 7 central nucleotides agree with TRBD2. Sample: PBMCs from blood, taken 40 to 50 days after vaccination. The sequence was obtained from a man in his fifties who received an inactivated influenza vaccine. Donor details come from another sample of the same person, matched by shared clones. CDR3 sequence: CSVPDVTETSKQYF. Read as DNA, the sequence is TGCAGCGTTCCGGATGTGACAGAGACTAGCAAGCAGTACTTC.